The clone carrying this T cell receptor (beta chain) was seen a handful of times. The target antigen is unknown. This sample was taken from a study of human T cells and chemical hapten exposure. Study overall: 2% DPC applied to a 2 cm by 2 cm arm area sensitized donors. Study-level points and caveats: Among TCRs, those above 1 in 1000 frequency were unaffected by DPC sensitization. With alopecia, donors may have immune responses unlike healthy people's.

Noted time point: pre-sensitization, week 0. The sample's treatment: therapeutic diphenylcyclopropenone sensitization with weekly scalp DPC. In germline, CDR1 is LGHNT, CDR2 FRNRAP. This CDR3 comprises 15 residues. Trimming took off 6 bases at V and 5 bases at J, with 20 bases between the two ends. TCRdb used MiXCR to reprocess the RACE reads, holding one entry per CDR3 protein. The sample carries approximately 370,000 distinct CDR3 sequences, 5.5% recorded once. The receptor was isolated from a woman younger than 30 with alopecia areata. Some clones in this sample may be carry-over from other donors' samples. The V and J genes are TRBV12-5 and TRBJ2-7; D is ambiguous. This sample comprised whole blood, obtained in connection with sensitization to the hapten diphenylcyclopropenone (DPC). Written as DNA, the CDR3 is TGTGCTAGTGGCCGCAATCCTCATGATTATAACGAGCAGTACTTC. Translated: CASGRNPHDYNEQYF.